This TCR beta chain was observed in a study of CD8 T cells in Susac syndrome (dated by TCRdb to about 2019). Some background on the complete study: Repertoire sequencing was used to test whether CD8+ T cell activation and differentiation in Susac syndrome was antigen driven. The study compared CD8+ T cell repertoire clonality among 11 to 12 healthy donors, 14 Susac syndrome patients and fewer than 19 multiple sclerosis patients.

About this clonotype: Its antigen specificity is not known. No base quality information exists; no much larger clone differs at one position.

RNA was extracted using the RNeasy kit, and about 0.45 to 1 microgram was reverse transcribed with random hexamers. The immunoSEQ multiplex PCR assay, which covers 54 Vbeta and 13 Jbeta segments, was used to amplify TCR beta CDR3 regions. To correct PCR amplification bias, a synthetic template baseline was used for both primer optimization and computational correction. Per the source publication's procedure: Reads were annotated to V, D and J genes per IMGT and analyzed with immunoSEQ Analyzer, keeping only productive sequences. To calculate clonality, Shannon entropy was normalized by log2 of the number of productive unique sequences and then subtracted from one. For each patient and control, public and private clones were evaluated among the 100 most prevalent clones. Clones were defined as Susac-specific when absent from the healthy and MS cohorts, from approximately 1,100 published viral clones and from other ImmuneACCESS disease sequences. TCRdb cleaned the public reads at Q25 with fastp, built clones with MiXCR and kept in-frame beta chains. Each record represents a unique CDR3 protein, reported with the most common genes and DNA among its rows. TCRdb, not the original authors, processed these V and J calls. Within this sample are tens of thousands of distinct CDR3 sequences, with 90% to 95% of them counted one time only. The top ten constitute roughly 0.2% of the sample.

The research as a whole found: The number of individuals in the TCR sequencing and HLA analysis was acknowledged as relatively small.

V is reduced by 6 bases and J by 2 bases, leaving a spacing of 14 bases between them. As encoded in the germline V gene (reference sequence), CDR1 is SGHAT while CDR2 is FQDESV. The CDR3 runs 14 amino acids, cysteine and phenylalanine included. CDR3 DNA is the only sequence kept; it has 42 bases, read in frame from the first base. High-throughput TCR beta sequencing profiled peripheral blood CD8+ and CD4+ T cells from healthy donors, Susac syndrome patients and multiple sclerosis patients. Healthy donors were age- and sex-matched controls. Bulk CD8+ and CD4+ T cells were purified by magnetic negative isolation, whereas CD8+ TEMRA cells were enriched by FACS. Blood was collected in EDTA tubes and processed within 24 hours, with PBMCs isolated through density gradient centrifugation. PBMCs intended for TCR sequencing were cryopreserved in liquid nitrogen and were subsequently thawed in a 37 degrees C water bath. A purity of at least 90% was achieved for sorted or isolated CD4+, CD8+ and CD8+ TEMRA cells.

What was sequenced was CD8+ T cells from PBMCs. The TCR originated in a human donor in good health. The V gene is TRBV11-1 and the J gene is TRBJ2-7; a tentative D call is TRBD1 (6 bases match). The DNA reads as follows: TGTGCCAGCAGTTATAGCGCAGGGGCCTACGAGCAGTACTTC. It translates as CASSYSAGAYEQYF. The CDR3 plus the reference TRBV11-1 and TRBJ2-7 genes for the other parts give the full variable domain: EAEVAQSPRYKITEKSQAVAFWCDPISGHATLYWYRQILGQGPELLVQFQDESVVDDSQLPKDRFSAERLKGVDSTLKIQPAELGDSAMYLCASSYSAGAYEQYFGPGTRLTVT.